This T cell receptor (beta chain) was obtained from a study of shared clonotypes between healthy human individuals. Points from the study as a whole: With a handful of donors compared, 4% to 5% of naive CD4 clonotypes were shared.

Replicate PCRs from sorted subsets contained approximately 220 ng DNA, which is roughly 30,000 T cell genomes. Sequencing was performed with immunoSEQ multiplex PCR; in TCRdb, only in-frame clones are kept and a portion is missing. This table holds over a million clones, approximately 80% found once. The CDR3 extends over 12 amino acids. The V end lost 0 bases, the J end lost 5 bases, and 5 bases lay between the germline ends. Per the germline V gene, CDR1 is SGHRS and CDR2 is YFSETQ. This clone was recorded a few times. Its antigen remains unknown. Adult Caucasians living in Nashville, Tennessee made up all of the donors. A CD45RA-negative memory subset and a CD45RA+ naive subset were separated from the CD4+ cells.

This chain connects TRBV5-1 to TRBJ1-2; D not resolved. The sequence was obtained from a man between 18 and 29 years old in good health. Some clones in this sample may be carry-over from other donors' samples. Specimen: memory CD4+ T cells from PBMCs. As to subset: CD45RA-negative fraction. The CDR3 protein is CASSLDQYGYTF. DNA for the CDR3: TGCGCCAGCAGCTTGGATCAGTATGGCTACACCTTC.